Below, 8 T cell receptor beta chains from the same sample are listed, as sequenced in a study of blood T cell repertoires in COVID-19. Only in-frame clones appear in the TCRdb table, and some are missing; sequencing was by immunoSEQ multiplex PCR. The sample lists fewer than 200,000 clones; roughly 82% were seen once. Sequenced: peripheral blood. The source is a woman aged 40 to 55 with COVID-19, enrolled during active disease.

This clone has a single count. The V and J genes are TRBV6-5 and TRBJ1-3; TRBD1 matches 7 bases. This CDR3 contains 14 residues. V was pared by 5 bases and J by 2 bases, with 3 bases of the junction left unmatched. Germline V lookup: CDR1 MNHEY, CDR2 SVGAGI. DNA of the CDR3: TGTGCCAGCAGTCTGACAGGGACTGGAAACACCATATATTTT. It yields the protein CASSLTGTGNTIYF.

The chain is built from TRBV5-1 and TRBJ2-5; TRBD1 matches 8 bases. Germline lookup yields CDR1 SGHRS and CDR2 YFSETQ. The CDR3 is made up of 18 amino acids. Trimming cost V 1 base and J 2 bases; bases outside gene matches: 13. CDR3 DNA sequence: TGCGCCAGCAGCTTGTGGAGAAAACAGGGGGTGGAGCAAGAGACCCAGTACTTC. Translating gives CASSLWRKQGVEQETQYF.

The V call is TRBV6-5, the J call TRBJ2-2, with D perhaps TRBD1 (6 bases). Trimming left V 6 bases short and J 2 bases short, with 13 bases between. The CDR3 has 15 amino acids. Germline V lookup: CDR1 MNHEY, CDR2 SVGAGI. CDR3 region: CASRDRDTNTGELFF. The CDR3 DNA reads as TGTGCCAGCAGGGACCGGGACACAAACACCGGGGAGCTGTTTTTT.

V and J are TRBV5-6 and TRBJ1-1, with D tentatively TRBD1 (5 bases). V lost 2 bases, J lost 5 bases, and 10 bases lay in between. Germline values: CDR1 SGHDT, CDR2 YYEEEE. This CDR3 is 13 amino acids long. The CDR3: CASSFGGETEAFF. The DNA for the CDR3 is TGTGCCAGCAGCTTTGGAGGGGAGACTGAAGCTTTCTTT.

The chain has TRBV13 and TRBJ1-2; no reliable D call. The ends were cut back, 3 bases at V and 5 bases at J, with 16 bases in the middle. The CDR3 is 15 residues long. Germline V CDR1 and CDR2: PRHDT, FYEKMQ (reference sequence). CDR3 region: CASSFSPAGGYGYTF. The DNA of the CDR3 is TGTGCCAGCAGCTTCAGTCCAGCCGGCGGGTATGGCTACACCTTC.

This chain uses TRBV2 with TRBJ2-5; tentative D call: TRBD2 (6 bases). Per germline, CDR1 SNHLY and CDR2 FYNNEI. The CDR3 spans 13 residues. The germline V and J ends were trimmed by 1 base and 7 bases, with 10 bases remaining between them. CDR3 coding DNA: TGTGCCAGCAGTGAAGTCGGGGGAGCGACCCAGTACTTC. Residues: CASSEVGGATQYF.

This clone was observed a single time. The chain employs TRBV5-1 and TRBJ2-1; a possible D gene is TRBD2 (6 bases). Germline V CDR1 and CDR2: SGHRS, YFSETQ. The CDR3 length is 14 residues. V was shortened by 4 bases and J by 6 bases, with 14 bases between the two germline ends. The CDR3 DNA sequence: TGCGCCAGCAGCCCGGGACTTCCGGGCAATGAGCAGTTCTTC. It encodes CASSPGLPGNEQFF. The full variable domain, rest sourced from reference TRBV5-1 and TRBJ2-1, is KAGVTQTPRYLIKTRGQQVTLSCSPISGHRSVSWYQQTPGQGLQFLFEYFSETQRNKGNFPGRFSGRQFSNSRSEMNVSTLELGDSALYLCASSPGLPGNEQFFGPGTRLTVL.

In this sample, this clone turned up once. The chain joins TRBV19 to TRBJ2-2, with D unclear. Germline assignment: CDR1 LNHDA and CDR2 SQIVND (reference sequence). Trimming stripped 2 bases from V and 7 bases from J, with 5 bases between. CDR3 length: 12 residues. The CDR3 here is CASSIFIGELFF. In DNA, the CDR3 is TGTGCCAGTAGTATATTTATCGGGGAGCTGTTTTTT.